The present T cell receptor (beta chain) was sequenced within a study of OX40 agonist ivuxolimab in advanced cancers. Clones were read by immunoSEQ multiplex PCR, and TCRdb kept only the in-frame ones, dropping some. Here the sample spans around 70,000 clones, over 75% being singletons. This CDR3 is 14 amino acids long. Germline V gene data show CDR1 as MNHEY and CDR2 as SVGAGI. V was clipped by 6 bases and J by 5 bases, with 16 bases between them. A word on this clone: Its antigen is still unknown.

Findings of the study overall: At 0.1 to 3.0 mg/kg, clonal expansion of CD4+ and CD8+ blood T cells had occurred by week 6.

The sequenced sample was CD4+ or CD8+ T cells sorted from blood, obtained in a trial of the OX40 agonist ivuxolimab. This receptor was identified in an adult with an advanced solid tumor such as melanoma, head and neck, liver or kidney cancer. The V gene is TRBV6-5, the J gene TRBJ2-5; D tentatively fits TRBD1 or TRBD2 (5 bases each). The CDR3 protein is CASSSRGKVETQYF. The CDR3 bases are TGTGCCAGCAGCTCGAGGGGTAAAGTTGAGACCCAGTACTTC.